This T cell receptor beta chain was sequenced in a study of Ad26.COV2.S vaccination and SARS-CoV-2 variants. Study summary: The authors gave Ad26.COV2.S intramuscularly, either once or twice 56 days apart. Regarding the study as a whole: Placebo recipients had lower spike-specific TCR breadth than vaccine recipients.

As for this clone: What it binds is not known.

CDR1 GTSNPN and CDR2 SVGIG come from the germline V gene (reference sequence). Trimming left V 0 bases short and J 6 bases short, with 3 bases between. This CDR3 region has 11 residues. Libraries were prepared by immunoSEQ multiplex PCR; TCRdb keeps only in-frame clonotypes and omits some of them. Here the sample spans hundreds of thousands of clones, roughly 86% being singletons. The treatment here: 15 to 20 received Ad26.COV2.S at low or high dose, single or two shots; about 5 received placebo; per-sample allocation not given. Following the first vaccine or placebo injection, samples were taken on day 63. Ad26 vector vaccine expressed Wuhan-strain SARS-CoV-2 spike.

Sequenced here: peripheral blood, sampled in a trial of Ad26.COV2.S vaccine versus placebo. The clonotype originates from a person between 18 and 65 years old who received the Ad26.COV2.S COVID-19 vaccine or a placebo. The rearrangement links TRBV30 to TRBJ1-3; no firm D call. CDR3 amino acids: CAWSVLNTIYF. CDR3 DNA: TGTGCCTGGAGTGTGTTAAACACCATATATTTT.